A single T cell receptor (beta chain) is shown here with its context. Its antigen is currently unknown. The junction does not match germline at one end; this may be a read error. This specimen belongs to a study of cytomegalovirus exposure and HLA in healthy donors. Study-level points and caveats: Earlier analysis yielded a pattern in which most TCR beta V segments were productive about 87% or about 30% of the time. The dataset shows that most TCR sequences were rare, while some public TCRs occurred in many donors.

It was with 60 Vbeta and 13 Jbeta primers that the PCR ran. Here immunoSEQ multiplex PCR was the method, and the copy in TCRdb shows in-frame clones only, minus some. This sample yields some 130,000 clones, of which over 70% are seen a single time; 2.2% belongs to the top ten. Germline V gives CDR1 SGDLS, CDR2 YYNGEE. This CDR3 spans 15 amino acids. This clonotype was obtained from a man aged 30 to 39 in good health and CMV-seronegative. This rearrangement joins TRBV9 to TRBJ2-1; 7 bases are a match to TRBD2. Sample: PBMCs. The CDR3 DNA reads as TGTGCCAGCAGCGTGGGCGGGAGCTCCTACAATGAGCAGCTCTTC. Amino acid sequence: CASSVGGSSYNEQLF.